This TCR beta chain was retrieved from a study of blood T cell repertoires in COVID-19. At the level of the study: Acute-phase and convalescent COVID-19 samples originated in the United States, Italy and Spain. T cells, B-cell-depleted T cells, or PBMCs supplied cDNA or gDNA.

The CDR3 is 16 residues long. The germline CDR1 and CDR2 sequences are SGDLS and YYNGEE. Trimming cost V 2 bases and J 7 bases, with 18 bases left between them. Source study methods: Amplification with reference gene primers provided the estimates of nucleated cell counts. Using immunoSEQ multiplex PCR, the repertoire was profiled, and TCRdb retains in-frame clones only, with some absent. That table supplies the V and J calls and clone size; D and trimming were determined from the DNA. The sample records approximately 330,000 clones, 87% being singletons. While infection was still active, Seattle patients were enrolled and then followed longitudinally.

Source material: peripheral blood. The sequence was obtained from a man aged 25-45 years with COVID-19, enrolled during active disease. J is TRBJ2-2 and V is TRBV9, with D possibly matching TRBD2 (6 bases). CDR3 residues: CASSVRGDLNFGELFF. The CDR3 bases are TGTGCCAGCAGCGTGAGAGGGGACTTGAACTTCGGGGAGCTGTTTTTT.